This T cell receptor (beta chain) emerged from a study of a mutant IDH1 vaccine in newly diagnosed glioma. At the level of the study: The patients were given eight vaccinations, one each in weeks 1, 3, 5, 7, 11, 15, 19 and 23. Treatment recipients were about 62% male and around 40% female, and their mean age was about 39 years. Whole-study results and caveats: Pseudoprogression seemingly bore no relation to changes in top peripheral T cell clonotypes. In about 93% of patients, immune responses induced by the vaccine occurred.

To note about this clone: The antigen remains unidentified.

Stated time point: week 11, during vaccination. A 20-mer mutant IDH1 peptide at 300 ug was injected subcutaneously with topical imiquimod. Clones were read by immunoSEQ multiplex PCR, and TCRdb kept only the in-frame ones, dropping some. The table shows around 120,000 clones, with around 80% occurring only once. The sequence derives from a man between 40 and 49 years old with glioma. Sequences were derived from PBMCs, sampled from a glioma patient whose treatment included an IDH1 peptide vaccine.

CDR3 sequence (DNA): TGTGCCTGGAGGCTCCCTCCCTCAGCTTCTCCCTCCTCTGAGTCACGTTTCGGGGCCAACGTCCTGACTTTC. The encoded protein is CAWRLPPSASPSSESRFGANVLTF. V is TRBV30 and J is TRBJ2-6; D is unclear. The CDR3 loop spans 24 amino acids. Germline-derived CDR1 and CDR2 are GTSNPN and SVGIG (reference sequence). Trimming left V 3 bases short and J 4 bases short, with 40 bases between.